Sequencing of this T cell receptor beta chain was carried out in a study of T cell repertoires in cytomegalovirus infection. Study context: Carrying CMV and the relevant HLA type showed in public TCR beta signatures. Study-wide findings and caveats: What dominated the ex vivo response were HLA-C-restricted CMV-specific TCR beta clonotypes.

V lost 3 bases and J lost 11; bases outside the gene matches: 14. This CDR3 spans 15 amino acids. Germline V gene lookup returns CDR1 SGHVS and CDR2 FQNEAQ. Each CDR3 protein gets one entry after TCRdb re-called the reads with MiXCR. The data show around 180,000 distinct CDR3 sequences, with roughly 30% seen just once and approximately 30% held by the top ten. Remarks on this clonotype: Its antigen remains unknown.

The V call is TRBV7-8, the J call TRBJ1-1; 8 bases align to TRBD1. Specimen: PBMCs. This clonotype was obtained from a human donor in good health (CMV status not recorded). Some clones in this sample may be carry-over from other donors' samples. CDR3 DNA sequence: TGTGCCAGCAGCTTGGGAGACAGGGGCGCAGGGTCGGCTTTCTTT. This gives the protein CASSLGDRGAGSAFF.